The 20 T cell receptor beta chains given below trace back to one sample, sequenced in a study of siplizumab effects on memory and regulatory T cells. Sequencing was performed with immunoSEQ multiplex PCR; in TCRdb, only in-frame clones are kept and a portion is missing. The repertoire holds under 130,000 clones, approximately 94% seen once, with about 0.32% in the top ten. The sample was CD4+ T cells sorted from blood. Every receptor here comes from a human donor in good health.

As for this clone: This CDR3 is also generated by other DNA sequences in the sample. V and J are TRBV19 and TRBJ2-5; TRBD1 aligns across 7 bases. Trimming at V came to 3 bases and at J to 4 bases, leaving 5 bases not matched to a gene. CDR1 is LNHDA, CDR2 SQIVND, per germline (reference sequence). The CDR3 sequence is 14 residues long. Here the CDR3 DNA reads TGTGCCAGTAGTATTGGACAGGTAGGAGAGACCCAGTACTTC. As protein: CASSIGQVGETQYF.

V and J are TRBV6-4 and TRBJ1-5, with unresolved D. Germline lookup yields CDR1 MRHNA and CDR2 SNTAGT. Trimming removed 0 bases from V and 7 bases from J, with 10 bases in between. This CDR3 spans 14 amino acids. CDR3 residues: CASSDSPGAQPQHF. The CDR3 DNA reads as TGTGCCAGCAGTGACTCCCCAGGAGCCCAGCCCCAGCATTTT.

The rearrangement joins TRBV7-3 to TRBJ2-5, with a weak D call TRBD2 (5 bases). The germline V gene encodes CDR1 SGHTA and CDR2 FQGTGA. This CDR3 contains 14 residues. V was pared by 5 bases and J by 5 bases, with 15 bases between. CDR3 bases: TGTGCCAGCAGCGCCCCCGGGCGGGCGGAGACCCAGTACTTC. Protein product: CASSAPGRAETQYF. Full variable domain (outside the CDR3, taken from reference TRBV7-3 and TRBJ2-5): GAGVSQTPSNKVTEKGKYVELRCDPISGHTALYWYRQSLGQGPEFLIYFQGTGAADDSGLPNDRFFAVRPEGSVSTLKIQRTERGDSAVYLCASSAPGRAETQYFGPGTRLLVL.

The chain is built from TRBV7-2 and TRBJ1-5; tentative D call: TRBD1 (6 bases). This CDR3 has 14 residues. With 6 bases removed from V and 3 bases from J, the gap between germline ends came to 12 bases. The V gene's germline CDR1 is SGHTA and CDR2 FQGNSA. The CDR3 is CASRSGQINQPQHF. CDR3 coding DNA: TGTGCCAGCAGATCAGGACAGATCAATCAGCCCCAGCATTTT.

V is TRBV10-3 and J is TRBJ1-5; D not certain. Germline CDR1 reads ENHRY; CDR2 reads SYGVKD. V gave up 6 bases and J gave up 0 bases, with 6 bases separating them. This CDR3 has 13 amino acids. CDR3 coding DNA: TGTGCCATCAGGACGGATAGCAATCAGCCCCAGCATTTT. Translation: CAIRTDSNQPQHF.

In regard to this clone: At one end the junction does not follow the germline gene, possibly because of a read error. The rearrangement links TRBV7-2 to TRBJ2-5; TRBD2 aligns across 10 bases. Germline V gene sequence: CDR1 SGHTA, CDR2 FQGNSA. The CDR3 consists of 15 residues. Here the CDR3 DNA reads TGCGCCAGCAGCACTAGCGGGAAAAGAGGAGAGACCCAGTACTTC. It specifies CASSTSGKRGETQYF.

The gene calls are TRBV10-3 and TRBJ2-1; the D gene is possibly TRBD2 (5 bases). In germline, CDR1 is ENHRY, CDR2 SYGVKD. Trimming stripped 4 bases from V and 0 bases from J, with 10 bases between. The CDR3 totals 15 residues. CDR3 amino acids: CAISVEGTSYNEQFF. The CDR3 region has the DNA TGTGCCATCAGTGTTGAGGGAACCTCCTACAATGAGCAGTTCTTC.

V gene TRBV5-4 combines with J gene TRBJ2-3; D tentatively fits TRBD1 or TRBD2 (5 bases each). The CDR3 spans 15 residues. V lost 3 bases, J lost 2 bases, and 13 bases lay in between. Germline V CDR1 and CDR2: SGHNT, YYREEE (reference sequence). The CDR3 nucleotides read TGTGCCAGCAGCTCCGGGGCCACCGCCACAGATACGCAGTATTTT. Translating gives CASSSGATATDTQYF.

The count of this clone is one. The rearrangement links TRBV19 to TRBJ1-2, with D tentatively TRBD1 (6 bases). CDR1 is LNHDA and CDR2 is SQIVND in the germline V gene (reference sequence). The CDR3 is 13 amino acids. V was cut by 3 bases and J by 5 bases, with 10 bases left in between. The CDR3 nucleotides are TGTGCCAGTAGTATGGACAGCGATTATGGCTACACCTTC. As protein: CASSMDSDYGYTF.

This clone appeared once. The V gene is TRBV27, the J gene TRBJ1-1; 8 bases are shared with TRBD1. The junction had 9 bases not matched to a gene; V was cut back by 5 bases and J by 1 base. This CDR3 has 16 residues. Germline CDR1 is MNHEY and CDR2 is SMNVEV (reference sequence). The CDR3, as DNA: TGTGCCAGCAGTCATGACCGGGACAGGCCGAACACTGAAGCTTTCTTT. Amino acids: CASSHDRDRPNTEAFF.

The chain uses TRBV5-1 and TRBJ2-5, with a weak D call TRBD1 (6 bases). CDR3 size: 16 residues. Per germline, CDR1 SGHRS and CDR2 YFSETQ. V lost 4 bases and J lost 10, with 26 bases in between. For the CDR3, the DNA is TGCGCCAGCAGCCCCCAGGGGTCAGGGATGCGGACGGGCCAGTACTTC. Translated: CASSPQGSGMRTGQYF.

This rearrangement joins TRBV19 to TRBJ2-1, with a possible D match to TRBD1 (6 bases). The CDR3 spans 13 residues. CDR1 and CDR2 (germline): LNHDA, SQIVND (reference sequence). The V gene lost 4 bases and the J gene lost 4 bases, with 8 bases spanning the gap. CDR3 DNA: TGTGCCAGTAGTACGGACAGTTACAATGAGCAGTTCTTC. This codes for CASSTDSYNEQFF.

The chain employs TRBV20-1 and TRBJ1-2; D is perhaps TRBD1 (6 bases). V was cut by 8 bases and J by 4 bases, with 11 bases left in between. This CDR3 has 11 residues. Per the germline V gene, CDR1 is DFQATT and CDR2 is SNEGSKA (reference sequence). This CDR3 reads CSLGAGYGYTF. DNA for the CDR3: TGCAGTCTGGGGGCAGGCTATGGCTACACCTTC.

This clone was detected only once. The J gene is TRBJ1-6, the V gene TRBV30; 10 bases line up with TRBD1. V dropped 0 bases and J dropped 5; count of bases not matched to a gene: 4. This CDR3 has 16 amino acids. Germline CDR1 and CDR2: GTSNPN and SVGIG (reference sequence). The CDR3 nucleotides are TGTGCCTGGAGTGTGAAGGGACAGGGGCATAATTCACCCCTCCACTTT. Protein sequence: CAWSVKGQGHNSPLHF. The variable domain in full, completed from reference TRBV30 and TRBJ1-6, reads SQTIHQWPATLVQPVGSPLSLECTVEGTSNPNLYWYRQAAGRGLQLLFYSVGIGQISSEVPQNLSASRPQDRQFILSSKKLLLSDSGFYLCAWSVKGQGHNSPLHFGNGTRLTVT.

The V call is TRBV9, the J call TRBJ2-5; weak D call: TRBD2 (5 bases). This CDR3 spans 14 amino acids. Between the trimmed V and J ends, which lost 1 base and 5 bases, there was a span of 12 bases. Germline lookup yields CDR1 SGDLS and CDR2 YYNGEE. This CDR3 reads CASSVTSRGETQYF. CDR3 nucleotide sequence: TGTGCCAGCAGCGTAACGTCCCGCGGGGAGACCCAGTACTTC.

Here the CDR3 reads CASSQEITRSNEQFF. The CDR3 DNA sequence: TGTGCCAGCAGCCAAGAGATAACGCGATCTAATGAGCAGTTCTTC. The J gene is TRBJ2-1, the V gene TRBV14, with D unclear. The CDR3 has 15 amino acids. Germline V gives CDR1 SGHDN, CDR2 FVKESK. V was clipped by 0 bases and J by 7 bases, with 13 bases between them.

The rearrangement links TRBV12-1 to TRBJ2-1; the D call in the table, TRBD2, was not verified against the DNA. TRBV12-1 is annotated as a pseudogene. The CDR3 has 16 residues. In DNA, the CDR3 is TGTGCCAGCAGCTTTGCGCGACTAGGTGTATTCAATGAGCAGTTCTTC. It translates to CASSFARLGVFNEQFF.

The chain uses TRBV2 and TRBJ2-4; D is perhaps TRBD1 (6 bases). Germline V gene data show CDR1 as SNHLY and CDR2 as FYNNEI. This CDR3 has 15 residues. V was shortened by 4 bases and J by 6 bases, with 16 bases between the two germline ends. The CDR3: CASSGHTTGLNIQYF. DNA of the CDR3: TGTGCCAGCAGTGGCCATACAACAGGGTTAAACATTCAGTACTTC.

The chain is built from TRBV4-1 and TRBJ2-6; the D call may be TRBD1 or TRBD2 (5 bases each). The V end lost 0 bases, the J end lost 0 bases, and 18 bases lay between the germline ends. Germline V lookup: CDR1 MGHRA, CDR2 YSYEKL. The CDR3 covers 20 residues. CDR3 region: CASSQDMWPGPFSGANVLTF. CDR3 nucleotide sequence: TGCGCCAGCAGCCAAGATATGTGGCCGGGACCGTTCTCTGGGGCCAACGTCCTGACTTTC.

The CDR3 spells CASSLASLARSYNEQFF. For the CDR3, the DNA is TGCGCCAGCAGCTTGGCCTCCCTCGCTAGGTCCTACAATGAGCAGTTCTTC. The chain employs TRBV5-1 and TRBJ2-1; D call uncertain. Trimming pared 0 bases from V and 1 base from J, leaving 14 bases between. The CDR3 totals 17 residues. The germline CDR1 and CDR2 sequences are SGHRS and YFSETQ.